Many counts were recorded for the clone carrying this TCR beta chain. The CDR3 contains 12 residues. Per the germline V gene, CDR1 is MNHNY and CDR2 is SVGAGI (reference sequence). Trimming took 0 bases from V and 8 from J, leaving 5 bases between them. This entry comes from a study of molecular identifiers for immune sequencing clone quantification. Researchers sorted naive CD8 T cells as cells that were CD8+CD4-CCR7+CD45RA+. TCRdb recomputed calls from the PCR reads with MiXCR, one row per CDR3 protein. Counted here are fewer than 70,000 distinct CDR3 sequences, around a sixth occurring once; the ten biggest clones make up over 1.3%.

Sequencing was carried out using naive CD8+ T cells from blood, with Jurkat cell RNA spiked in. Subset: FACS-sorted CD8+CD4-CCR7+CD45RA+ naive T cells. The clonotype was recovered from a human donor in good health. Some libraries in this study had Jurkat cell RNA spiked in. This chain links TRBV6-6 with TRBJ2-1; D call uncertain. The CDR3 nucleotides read TGTGCCAGCAGTTACTCGACGGATGAGCAGTTCTTC. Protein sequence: CASSYSTDEQFF.